The subject of this entry is one TCR beta chain. TCRdb's copy holds only in-frame clones and misses some; the assay was immunoSEQ multiplex PCR. The table lists 13,000 to 15,000 clones, 29% of them singletons. The data are from a study of graft-versus-host responses after intestinal transplantation. Study summary: All recipients got anti-thymocyte globulin induction, then tacrolimus and steroids for around three years.

Study-level findings and limits: Early HvG declines after transplant were associated with peak circulating GvH clone levels.

The CDR3 runs to 15 residues. Between the trimmed V and J ends, which lost 3 bases and 4 bases, there was a span of 12 bases. The germline V gene has CDR1 MNHGY and CDR2 SVAAGI. This TCR was recovered from a human patient who received an intestinal transplant. The chain joins TRBV6-9 to TRBJ2-2, with D unresolved. Sequenced here: alloreactive CD4+ T cells from a mixed lymphocyte reaction culture, sampled before intestinal transplant. The subset: CFSE-low proliferating T cells sorted from roughly six-day pre-transplant mixed lymphocyte reaction (GvH or HvG direction). In DNA form, the CDR3 reads TGTGCCAGCAGTTACCAGAGGCCGTTCACCGGGGAGCTGTTTTTT. Residues: CASSYQRPFTGELFF.